This TCR beta chain emerged from a study of cytomegalovirus exposure and HLA in healthy donors. Trimming removed 0 bases from V and 7 bases from J, with 11 bases in between. The CDR3 covers 15 residues. Germline CDR1 is SGDLS and CDR2 is YYNGEE. The study ran its PCR with 60 Vbeta and 13 Jbeta primers. Method: immunoSEQ multiplex PCR; TCRdb's copy keeps in-frame clones and lacks some. The sample lists around 190,000 clones, over 70% occurring once. This clonotype originated in a middle-aged man in good health and CMV-seronegative. The rearrangement joins TRBV9 to TRBJ1-6; D is perhaps TRBD1 (6 bases). The sequenced sample was PBMCs. The CDR3 sequence: CASSVGGRGNSPLHF. The CDR3 DNA is TGTGCCAGCAGCGTAGGGGGGCGCGGGAATTCACCCCTCCACTTT.